The clone carrying this T cell receptor (beta chain) was picked up many times. Antigen: not known. The CDR3 consists of 16 residues. CDR1 and CDR2 from the germline V gene are SGDLS and YYNGEE. Trimming took 3 bases from V and 3 from J, leaving 18 bases between them. The sample is drawn from a study of CD8 T cells in ankylosing spondylitis. Researchers built TCR beta libraries using quantitative 5'-RACE with molecular barcodes. One entry per CDR3 protein, called by TCRdb with MiXCR from the 5' RACE reads. The sample includes about 42,000 distinct CDR3 sequences, approximately 3.6% of them seen just once. Broader study findings: Disease-associated clonotypes exhibited CD8+ identity and were relatively infrequent in peripheral blood. What seemed typical of ankylosing spondylitis blood was a TCR beta motif built from eight highly homologous variants.

Sequenced input: blood, either unsorted or a sorted T cell fraction (not recorded which). The chain has TRBV9 and TRBJ2-5, with a weak D call TRBD2 (6 bases). The clonotype was recovered from a female donor with ankylosing spondylitis or in good health (not recorded which). The CDR3 DNA is TGTGCCAGCAGCGGCCCTACAAGAGGACTAAAAGAGACCCAGTACTTC. Amino acids: CASSGPTRGLKETQYF.